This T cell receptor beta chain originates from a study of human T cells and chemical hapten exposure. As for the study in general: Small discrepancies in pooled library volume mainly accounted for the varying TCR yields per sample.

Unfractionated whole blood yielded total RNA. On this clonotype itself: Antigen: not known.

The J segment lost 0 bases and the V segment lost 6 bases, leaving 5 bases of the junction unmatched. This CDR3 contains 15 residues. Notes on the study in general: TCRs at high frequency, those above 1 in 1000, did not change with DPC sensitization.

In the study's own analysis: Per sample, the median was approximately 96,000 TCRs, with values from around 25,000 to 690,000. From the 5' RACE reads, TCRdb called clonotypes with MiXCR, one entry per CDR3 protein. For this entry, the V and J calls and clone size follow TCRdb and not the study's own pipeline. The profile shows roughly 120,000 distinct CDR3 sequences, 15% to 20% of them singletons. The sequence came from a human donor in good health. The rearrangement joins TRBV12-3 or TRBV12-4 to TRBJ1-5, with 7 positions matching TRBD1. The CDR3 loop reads CASRGQTYSNQPQHF. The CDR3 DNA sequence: TGTGCCAGCAGGGGACAGACATATAGCAATCAGCCCCAGCATTTT.